This T cell receptor beta chain was retrieved from a study of beta chain features in type 1 diabetes. Study-level points and caveats: Researchers report that Type 1 diabetes patients had moderately but significantly shorter TCRB CDR3s across all four CD4+ subsets.

Details on this clone: Its antigen is not known.

The J segment lost 2 bases and the V segment lost 4 bases, leaving 11 bases of the junction unmatched. This CDR3 region has 16 residues. Germline CDR1 reads SGHRS; CDR2 reads YFSETQ. Every isolated RNA sample was fully reverse transcribed, so sequencing captured expressed TCRB transcripts. Clones were read by immunoSEQ multiplex PCR, and TCRdb kept only the in-frame ones, dropping some. Found here are 20,000 to 25,000 clones, roughly 56% of them singletons; the top ten hold roughly 0.37%. The authors obtained over 95% purity in all sorted populations. The TCR originated in a man aged 18 to 30 with type 1 diabetes. Specimen: stem cell memory CD4+ T cells from blood. The chain recombines TRBV5-1 with TRBJ2-7; 8 bases are a match to TRBD2. CDR3 nucleotides: TGCGCCAGCAGCCCGGCGGGGGGCGGGAAAGCCTACGAGCAGTACTTC. It translates to CASSPAGGGKAYEQYF.